The T cell receptor (beta chain) described here comes from a study of blood T cell repertoires in COVID-19. TCRdb keeps only in-frame clones here, not all; method: immunoSEQ multiplex PCR. The sample consists of hundreds of thousands of clones, 70% to 90% of them appearing once. V lost 3 bases, J lost 2 bases, and 1 base stayed unmatched. CDR3 length equals 14 residues. The V gene's germline CDR1 is SGHNT and CDR2 YENEEA. The clonotype originates from a woman in her 70s with COVID-19, enrolled during active disease. The V and J genes are TRBV11-3 and TRBJ1-3; 7 bases line up with TRBD1. The sequenced sample was peripheral blood. CDR3 sequence: CASSLTGPGNTIYF. The CDR3 region has the DNA TGTGCCAGCAGCTTGACAGGGCCTGGAAACACCATATATTTT. Drawing the rest from reference TRBV11-3 and TRBJ1-3, the complete variable domain is EAGVVQSPRYKIIEKKQPVAFWCNPISGHNTLYWYLQNLGQGPELLIRYENEEAVDDSQLPKDRFSAERLKGVDSTLKIQPAELGDSAVYLCASSLTGPGNTIYFGEGSWLTVV.